Shown below are 30 T cell receptor beta chains from a single sample sequenced in a study of cytomegalovirus exposure and HLA in healthy donors. The PCR ran on 60 Vbeta and 13 Jbeta primers. Measured with immunoSEQ multiplex PCR; TCRdb has only the in-frame clones, and not every one. In the table there are around 230,000 clones, around 80% of which are singletons. What was sequenced was PBMCs. The receptors shown here come from a man aged 35 to 55 in good health and CMV-seropositive.

The J gene is TRBJ2-3, the V gene TRBV6-5; D is perhaps TRBD1 (6 bases). The germline V and J ends were trimmed by 7 bases and 0 bases, with 11 bases remaining between them. The germline CDR1 and CDR2 sequences are MNHEY and SVGAGI. The length of the CDR3 is 14 residues. CDR3 DNA: TGTGCCAGCAATCCGGGACACAGCACAGATACGCAGTATTTT. This sequence encodes CASNPGHSTDTQYF.

This rearrangement joins TRBV6-5 to TRBJ2-5, with 7 bases lining up with TRBD1. The CDR3 is 15 amino acids. Germline V CDR1 and CDR2: MNHEY, SVGAGI. After removal of 0 bases from V and 5 bases from J, the junction contained 6 bases not matched to a gene. CDR3 loop: CASSYSSRGRETQYF. Here the CDR3 DNA reads TGTGCCAGCAGTTACTCGAGTAGGGGGCGGGAGACCCAGTACTTC.

The rearrangement joins TRBV7-6 to TRBJ1-1; no clear D. V shed 1 base and J shed 9 bases, with 15 bases lying between them. This CDR3 has 14 amino acids. The germline V gene encodes CDR1 SGHVS and CDR2 FNYEAQ. CDR3 in DNA: TGTGCCAGCAGCTTAGACGGAGACGTACAAAAAGCTTTCTTT. It translates to CASSLDGDVQKAFF.

This chain uses TRBV5-1 with TRBJ2-3, with TRBD2 matching over 8 bases. J lost 7 bases, V lost 0 bases, and 4 bases had no gene match. Germline-derived CDR1 and CDR2 are SGHRS and YFSETQ. The CDR3 runs 14 residues. The CDR3 DNA is TGCGCCAGCAGCTTGGTCGGGAGGGGGAATACGCAGTATTTT. Translated: CASSLVGRGNTQYF. Drawing the rest from reference TRBV5-1 and TRBJ2-3, the complete variable domain is KAGVTQTPRYLIKTRGQQVTLSCSPISGHRSVSWYQQTPGQGLQFLFEYFSETQRNKGNFPGRFSGRQFSNSRSEMNVSTLELGDSALYLCASSLVGRGNTQYFGPGTRLTVL.

The chain couples TRBV5-6 to TRBJ1-1; TRBD1 matches 9 bases. This CDR3 has 15 residues. Germline CDR1 and CDR2: SGHDT and YYEEEE. V was pared by 0 bases and J by 6 bases, with 6 bases of the junction left unmatched. The CDR3 DNA reads TGTGCCAGCAGCTTGGCCGCGGGACAGGGCGCTGAAGCTTTCTTT. It specifies CASSLAAGQGAEAFF.

This sequence joins TRBV12-5 and TRBJ2-7; perhaps TRBD2 as D (5 bases). The CDR3 totals 15 residues. V lost 2 bases and J lost 3, with 14 bases in between. CDR1 and CDR2 from the germline V gene are LGHNT and FRNRAP. In DNA form, the CDR3 reads TGTGCTAGTGGTTTGAGTTTTGCGGAGGTCTACGAGCAGTACTTC. This sequence encodes CASGLSFAEVYEQYF.

The chain carries TRBV11-3 and TRBJ1-2; a possible D gene is TRBD1 (6 bases). CDR3 size: 14 residues. Trimming left V 1 base short and J 6 bases short, with 12 bases between. Germline V gene lookup returns CDR1 SGHNT and CDR2 YENEEA. CDR3 in amino acids: CASSLGTGPDGYTF. The CDR3 nucleotides read TGTGCCAGCAGCTTAGGAACAGGGCCCGATGGCTACACCTTC.

This clone was seen once. The rearrangement uses TRBV2 and TRBJ2-2; D is unresolved. The V end lost 3 bases, the J end lost 5 bases, and 10 bases lay between the germline ends. This CDR3 region has 14 residues. Germline CDR1 SNHLY, CDR2 FYNNEI. DNA of the CDR3: TGTGCCAGCAGTGACGGCGGCCAAACCGGGGAGCTGTTTTTT. Protein: CASSDGGQTGELFF.

This sequence joins TRBV25-1 and TRBJ1-2, with D tentatively TRBD1 (5 bases). Germline-derived CDR1 and CDR2 are MGHDK and SYGVNS. Trimming took off 3 bases at V and 4 bases at J, with 15 bases between the two ends. The CDR3 has 15 residues. As DNA, the CDR3 is TGTGCCAGCAGTGATAGATTGGGACTCCTCTATGGCTACACCTTC. The encoded protein is CASSDRLGLLYGYTF.

The chain combines TRBV4-2 with TRBJ2-7; 7 positions agree with TRBD2. The CDR3 contains 19 residues. V lost 1 base and J lost 2; bases outside the gene matches: 17. Germline CDR1 reads LGHNA; CDR2 reads YNFKEQ. CDR3 DNA sequence: TGTGCCAGCAGCCAAGTAGTGCGGGGTACGGCTAGCGGACCCTACGAGCAGTACTTC. Translation: CASSQVVRGTASGPYEQYF.

This clone was detected once. This rearrangement joins TRBV27 to TRBJ2-3; TRBD2 aligns across 8 bases. The junction had 2 bases not matched to a gene; V was cut back by 3 bases and J by 0 bases. Germline CDR1 is MNHEY and CDR2 is SMNVEV (reference sequence). The CDR3 contains 15 residues. Here the CDR3 reads CASSLTSVSTDTQYF. The CDR3 coding sequence is TGTGCCAGCAGTTTGACTAGCGTTAGCACAGATACGCAGTATTTT.

This clone came up a few times. This chain uses TRBV9 with TRBJ2-4, with D perhaps TRBD2 (6 bases). This CDR3 contains 16 residues. From germline, CDR1 is SGDLS and CDR2 YYNGEE. V was trimmed by 0 bases and J by 0 bases, leaving 10 bases between them. Here the CDR3 reads CASSVAAGLAKNIQYF. The CDR3 DNA follows: TGTGCCAGCAGCGTAGCTGCGGGGTTAGCCAAAAACATTCAGTACTTC.

The chain recombines TRBV5-6 with TRBJ2-2; TRBD1 matches 8 bases. The CDR3 is made up of 15 amino acids. Losses at the gene ends were 6 bases for V and 6 bases for J; bases not matched to a gene: 10. Germline CDR1 is SGHDT and CDR2 is YYEEEE. The CDR3 DNA reads as TGTGCCAGCACCGGACAGGGCGAGGTTCCCGGGGAGCTGTTTTTT. This gives the protein CASTGQGEVPGELFF. The entire variable domain, with the rest obtained from reference TRBV5-6 and TRBJ2-2, is as follows: DAGVTQSPTHLIKTRGQQVTLRCSPKSGHDTVSWYQQALGQGPQFIFQYYEEEERQRGNFPDRFSGHQFPNYSSELNVNALLLGDSALYLCASTGQGEVPGELFFGEGSRLTVL.

This clone was counted only a few times. V gene TRBV7-9 combines with J gene TRBJ1-2; TRBD1 might be the D (6 bases). Germline V gene data show CDR1 as SEHNR and CDR2 as FQNEAQ (reference sequence). The CDR3 totals 12 residues. Between the trimmed V and J ends, which lost 7 bases and 8 bases, there was a span of 14 bases. As DNA, the CDR3 is TGTGCCAGCATTGATAACAGGGACGGCTACACCTTC. Its translation: CASIDNRDGYTF.

With regard to this clone: Distinct nucleotide sequences in the sample also encode this CDR3. The chain couples TRBV29-1 to TRBJ2-5, with TRBD2 as a possible D gene (5 bases). The CDR3 extends over 12 amino acids. Deletions cut 2 bases from V and 5 bases from J, with 9 bases between. Germline V gene data show CDR1 as SQVTM and CDR2 as ANQGSEA. CDR3 nucleotide sequence: TGCAGCGTTGAACACGGGGAGGAGACCCAGTACTTC. Its translation is CSVEHGEETQYF.

The V gene is TRBV6-5, the J gene TRBJ1-2; 9 bases match TRBD1. The CDR3 loop spans 15 amino acids. The germline V gene has CDR1 MNHEY and CDR2 SVGAGI. V shed 2 bases, J shed 3 bases, and the junction held 4 bases outside the gene matches. The CDR3 region has the DNA TGTGCCAGCAGTTACGAACAGGGGGCCTACTATGGCTACACCTTC. Amino acid sequence: CASSYEQGAYYGYTF.

The count of this clone is one. At the DNA level, this CDR3 is encoded by other sequences in the same sample as well. This sequence joins TRBV18 and TRBJ2-7; TRBD1 agrees at 8 bases. Trimming took 1 base from V and 4 from J; bases not matched to a gene: 0. In germline, CDR1 is KGHSH, CDR2 LQKENI. The CDR3 is made up of 13 amino acids. This chain's CDR3 is CASSPRQGYEQYF. The CDR3 bases are TGTGCCAGCTCACCACGACAGGGGTACGAGCAGTACTTC.

The rearrangement joins TRBV19 to TRBJ2-6; 8 positions agree with TRBD1. CDR3 length: 15 residues. CDR1 and CDR2 (germline): LNHDA, SQIVND (reference sequence). With V trimmed by 4 bases and J by 4 bases, 3 bases remained unmatched. CDR3 residues: CASSRTGYGANVLTF. In DNA form, the CDR3 reads TGTGCCAGTAGTAGGACAGGGTACGGGGCCAACGTCCTGACTTTC.

The gene calls are TRBV5-1 and TRBJ1-2; TRBD1 matches at 8 bases. Germline loops: CDR1 SGHRS, CDR2 YFSETQ. With V trimmed by 1 base and J by 8 bases, 7 bases remained unmatched. The CDR3 runs 14 residues. The CDR3 nucleotides read TGCGCCAGCAGCTTGTGGACAGGGTATGACGGCTACACCTTC. Its protein is CASSLWTGYDGYTF.

In nucleotides, the CDR3 is TGTGCCAGCAGCCCCCCCCAGCGGAACAATGAGCAGTTCTTC. As protein: CASSPPQRNNEQFF. The V and J genes are TRBV11-3 and TRBJ2-1, with D perhaps TRBD2 (5 bases). With 5 bases removed from V and 5 bases from J, the gap between germline ends came to 13 bases. Germline V gives CDR1 SGHNT, CDR2 YENEEA. The length of the CDR3 is 14 residues.

CDR3 in DNA: TGTGCCAGCAGCCGCACTATGGACAGCTCTAACTATGGCTACACCTTC. It specifies CASSRTMDSSNYGYTF. The chain is built from TRBV7-9 and TRBJ1-2; perhaps TRBD1 as D (6 bases). The V gene's germline CDR1 is SEHNR and CDR2 FQNEAQ (reference sequence). Between the trimmed V and J ends, which lost 5 bases and 0 bases, there was a span of 16 bases. The CDR3 has 16 amino acids.

The chain uses TRBV2 and TRBJ2-7, with TRBD2 identical over 7 bases. The CDR3 runs to 15 residues. The germline gives CDR1 SNHLY, CDR2 FYNNEI. V shed 0 bases and J 6 bases; nucleotides not matched to a gene: 8. The CDR3 nucleotides read TGTGCCAGCAGTGAAGCGAGGGAGGGCGGGCCCGAGCAGTACGTC. Protein sequence: CASSEAREGGPEQYV.

With regard to this clone: The same CDR3 arises from other DNA sequences in this sample as well. V usage is TRBV29-1 and J usage is TRBJ1-1; D gene unclear. CDR3 length equals 11 residues. The germline V gene encodes CDR1 SQVTM and CDR2 ANQGSEA. Trimming took 6 bases from V and 1 from J, leaving 6 bases between them. CDR3 bases: TGCAGCGTGAGAGGGAACACTGAAGCTTTCTTT. Protein product: CSVRGNTEAFF.

This clone was recorded once. This chain links TRBV4-1 with TRBJ1-2; no reliable D call. The ends were cut back, 0 bases at V and 2 bases at J, with 7 bases in the middle. The CDR3 consists of 14 residues. Germline CDR1 and CDR2: MGHRA and YSYEKL. DNA for the CDR3: TGCGCCAGCAGCCAAGAATCCGTAAACTATGGCTACACCTTC. Its protein is CASSQESVNYGYTF.

In this sample, this clone turned up a few times. V is TRBV14 and J is TRBJ2-7; 8 bases fit TRBD2. CDR3 length: 14 residues. Germline CDR1 reads SGHDN; CDR2 reads FVKESK. V shed 5 bases, J shed 4 bases, and the junction held 7 bases outside the gene matches. The CDR3 coding sequence is TGTGCCAGCAGCAGGGCTAGCGGGCTGTACGAGCAGTACTTC. As protein: CASSRASGLYEQYF.

The V call is TRBV7-3, the J call TRBJ2-5; TRBD2 matches 13 bases. The CDR3 loop spans 16 amino acids. The J segment lost 5 bases and the V segment lost 5 bases, leaving 8 bases of the junction unmatched. Germline V lookup: CDR1 SGHTA, CDR2 FQGTGA. For the CDR3, the DNA is TGTGCCAGCAGCCCTGGACTAGCGGGAGCTCGGGAGACCCAGTACTTC. Amino acid sequence: CASSPGLAGARETQYF.

The chain employs TRBV10-3 and TRBJ1-5; D unclear. The germline gives CDR1 ENHRY, CDR2 SYGVKD. Between the trimmed V and J ends, which lost 8 bases and 1 base, there was a span of 6 bases. The CDR3 covers 12 residues. The CDR3 nucleotides are TGTGCCATCTCCGGGAGCAATCAGCCCCAGCATTTT. Translation gives CAISGSNQPQHF.

The chain employs TRBV19 and TRBJ2-5, with 9 bases aligning to TRBD2. V gave up 2 bases and J gave up 5 bases; unmatched junction bases: 6. CDR3 size: 15 residues. Germline V gene sequence: CDR1 LNHDA, CDR2 SQIVND (reference sequence). Here the CDR3 reads CASSIWGLAGETQYF. DNA for the CDR3: TGTGCCAGTAGTATATGGGGACTAGCCGGGGAGACCCAGTACTTC.

Concerning this clone: Other DNA sequences in the sample encode the same CDR3. The rearrangement uses TRBV2 and TRBJ2-3, with 8 bases identical to TRBD2. The CDR3 contains 16 residues. The V gene's germline CDR1 is SNHLY and CDR2 FYNNEI. The ends lost 3 bases at V and 2 bases at J; junction bases unmatched: 7. CDR3 bases: TGTGCCAGCAGTGAGGGCCTAGCGGGCTCCACAGATACGCAGTATTTT. Protein sequence: CASSEGLAGSTDTQYF.

The chain joins TRBV5-1 to TRBJ2-5; D may be TRBD2 (5 bases). Trimming removed 3 bases at V and 3 bases at J, with 12 bases between. Germline loops: CDR1 SGHRS, CDR2 YFSETQ. The CDR3 sequence is 14 residues long. The CDR3 here is CASSSTTGKETQYF. For the CDR3, the DNA is TGCGCCAGCAGCTCCACCACCGGGAAAGAGACCCAGTACTTC.